The 24 T cell receptor beta chains below come from one sample, sequenced in a study of cytomegalovirus exposure and HLA in healthy donors. Researchers ran the PCR with 60 Vbeta and 13 Jbeta primers. The repertoire was sequenced with immunoSEQ multiplex PCR; TCRdb's copy has only in-frame clones and lacks some. The sample lists over 120,000 clones, approximately 80% occurring once. Sequenced sample: PBMCs. Source of these receptors: a man aged 50-60 years in good health and CMV-seronegative.

This chain links TRBV5-1 with TRBJ2-7, with TRBD2 identical over 10 bases. Germline assignment: CDR1 SGHRS and CDR2 YFSETQ. This CDR3 has 15 residues. The ends lost 0 bases at V and 4 bases at J; junction bases unmatched: 4. CDR3 coding DNA: TGCGCCAGCAGCTTGGCTAGCGGGAGCTCATACGAGCAGTACTTC. Protein: CASSLASGSSYEQYF.

A word on this clone: The sample carries other DNA sequences with the same CDR3. The CDR3 protein is CASSVGGTYNEQFF. In nucleotides, the CDR3 is TGTGCCAGCAGCGTAGGCGGGACCTACAATGAGCAGTTCTTC. V and J are TRBV9 and TRBJ2-1; a weak D match, TRBD2 (6 bases). Trimming took off 0 bases at V and 2 bases at J, with 6 bases between the two ends. This CDR3 spans 14 amino acids. CDR1 SGDLS and CDR2 YYNGEE come from the germline V gene.

The genes are TRBV19 and TRBJ2-5; no clear D. Germline CDR1 and CDR2: LNHDA and SQIVND (reference sequence). The CDR3 is 13 amino acids. V was shortened by 3 bases and J by 4 bases, with 9 bases between the two germline ends. The CDR3: CASSITERETQYF. CDR3 bases: TGTGCCAGTAGTATCACTGAGAGAGAGACCCAGTACTTC.

The chain couples TRBV11-2 to TRBJ1-6; a possible D gene is TRBD1 (5 bases). Trimming shortened V by 6 bases and J by 4 bases, and 10 bases separated the two germline ends. Germline values: CDR1 SGHAT, CDR2 FQNNGV. The CDR3 has 14 amino acids. CDR3 nucleotide sequence: TGTGCCAGCAGTCGTGGGACTTATAATTCACCCCTCCACTTT. This translates into CASSRGTYNSPLHF.

In regard to this clone: One end of the junction varies from germline; a read error may be responsible. The same CDR3 arises from other DNA sequences in this sample as well. The V call is TRBV6-1, the J call TRBJ1-1; the D is unclear. This CDR3 contains 14 residues. Germline V gene sequence: CDR1 MNHNS, CDR2 SASEGT. The CDR3: CASRPIRENTEAFF. The CDR3 DNA reads as TGTGCCAGCAGACCTATCCGGGAGAACACTGAAGCCTTCTTT.

In this sample, this clone turned up a few times. The rearrangement joins TRBV19 to TRBJ2-6; D is possibly TRBD1 (5 bases). The V gene lost 3 bases and the J gene lost 0 bases, with 6 bases spanning the gap. The CDR3 is 15 amino acids. CDR1 LNHDA and CDR2 SQIVND come from the germline V gene (reference sequence). The CDR3 reads CASSIGHSGANVLTF. CDR3 nucleotide sequence: TGTGCCAGTAGTATTGGACACTCTGGGGCCAACGTCCTGACTTTC.

This chain links TRBV13 with TRBJ1-5, with a weak D call TRBD1 (6 bases). The CDR3 length is 13 residues. Trimming took 5 bases from V and 4 from J, leaving 9 bases between them. CDR1 PRHDT and CDR2 FYEKMQ come from the germline V gene (reference sequence). CDR3 in amino acids: CASSHTGNQPQHF. The CDR3 bases are TGTGCCAGCAGCCACACAGGGAATCAGCCCCAGCATTTT.

The gene calls are TRBV5-8 and TRBJ2-3, with TRBD1 matching 8 bases. Trimming cost V 10 bases and J 2 bases; bases outside gene matches: 6. Germline V gives CDR1 SGHTS, CDR2 YDEGEE. The CDR3 has 13 residues. The CDR3 nucleotides are TGTGCCGGACAGGGAAAGGACACAGATACGCAGTATTTT. As protein: CAGQGKDTDTQYF.

The chain recombines TRBV6-1 with TRBJ1-5, with 7 bases identical to TRBD1. The CDR3 sequence is 17 residues long. Germline loops: CDR1 MNHNS, CDR2 SASEGT. The V segment lost 4 bases and the J segment 2 bases; nucleotides outside the gene matches: 11. The CDR3 protein is CASSVDRTSMGNQPQHF. In DNA, the CDR3 is TGTGCCAGCAGTGTGGACAGGACAAGCATGGGCAATCAGCCCCAGCATTTT.

The chain joins TRBV28 to TRBJ2-3, with 9 bases that match TRBD1. Germline assignment: CDR1 MDHEN and CDR2 SYDVKM. The CDR3 has 17 amino acids. V dropped 5 bases and J dropped 6; count of bases not matched to a gene: 15. The CDR3 coding sequence is TGTGCCAGCAGTCCCTACGGGACAGGGAATCGGAAGGATACGCAGTATTTT. This codes for CASSPYGTGNRKDTQYF. The variable domain in full, completed from reference TRBV28 and TRBJ2-3, reads DVKVTQSSRYLVKRTGEKVFLECVQDMDHENMFWYRQDPGLGLRLIYFSYDVKMKEKGDIPEGYSVSREKKERFSLILESASTNQTSMYLCASSPYGTGNRKDTQYFGPGTRLTVL.

V and J are TRBV5-4 and TRBJ2-7, with D possibly TRBD2 on 5 matching bases. The CDR3 has 15 amino acids. Germline CDR1 reads SGHNT; CDR2 reads YYREEE (reference sequence). V was pared by 4 bases and J by 4 bases, with 18 bases between. The CDR3 DNA follows: TGTGCCAGCAGCCCCCGGGAAGCGTCCAATTACGAGCAGTACTTC. Translation: CASSPREASNYEQYF.

This clone has just one count. The chain couples TRBV5-1 to TRBJ2-3, with D possibly TRBD1 on 7 matching bases. Germline assignment: CDR1 SGHRS and CDR2 YFSETQ. The CDR3 is 15 residues long. Trimming removed 0 bases at V and 6 bases at J, with 14 bases between. CDR3 DNA: TGCGCCAGCAGCTTGGGTGCAGGGGGGCGGGATACGCAGTATTTT. Its protein product is CASSLGAGGRDTQYF.

A word on this clone: The final CDR3 position lacks the conserved phenylalanine or tryptophan, pointing to a likely read error. The V and J genes are TRBV4-1 and TRBJ2-7, with D possibly TRBD2 on 5 matching bases. The CDR3 is made up of 15 amino acids. CDR1 is MGHRA, CDR2 YSYEKL, per germline. V dropped 2 bases and J dropped 0 bases, with 11 bases sitting between them. The CDR3: CASSQRTGFSYEQYL. The CDR3 DNA reads TGCGCCAGCAGCCAAAGGACGGGGTTCTCCTACGAGCAGTACCTC.

The chain uses TRBV19 and TRBJ1-5; perhaps TRBD1 as D (5 bases). The germline V gene encodes CDR1 LNHDA and CDR2 SQIVND (reference sequence). CDR3 length: 13 residues. With 4 bases removed from V and 3 bases from J, the gap between germline ends came to 7 bases. The DNA of the CDR3 is TGTGCCAGTAGTACACAGGTCAATCAGCCCCAGCATTTT. Amino acids: CASSTQVNQPQHF.

The chain is built from TRBV10-3 and TRBJ1-1; TRBD1 aligns across 7 bases. CDR1 and CDR2 (germline): ENHRY, SYGVKD. J lost 4 bases, V lost 0 bases, and 5 bases had no gene match. The CDR3 is 15 residues long. The CDR3 DNA is TGTGCCATCAGTGAGTCGACGTCAGGGGGCACTGAAGCTTTCTTT. Translated, it gives CAISESTSGGTEAFF.

This clone was counted a few times. The chain uses TRBV13 and TRBJ1-2; D remains ambiguous. Germline V CDR1 and CDR2: PRHDT, FYEKMQ (reference sequence). V lost 4 bases and J 6 bases, leaving 9 bases between the germline ends. The CDR3 sequence is 12 residues long. CDR3 DNA sequence: TGTGCCAGCAGCTCCGAACTGGATGGCTACACCTTC. It yields the protein CASSSELDGYTF.

This clone was seen ten or more times. The chain combines TRBV18 with TRBJ1-5; D is uncertain. Germline V gene data show CDR1 as KGHSH and CDR2 as LQKENI. V dropped 6 bases and J dropped 5 bases, with 11 bases sitting between them. This CDR3 is built from 13 residues. The CDR3 reads CASSRGSDQPQHF. DNA for the CDR3: TGTGCCAGCTCCCGGGGATCCGATCAGCCCCAGCATTTT. Variable domain in full (rest from reference TRBV18 and TRBJ1-5): NAGVMQNPRHLVRRRGQEARLRCSPMKGHSHVYWYRQLPEEGLKFMVYLQKENIIDESGMPKERFSAEFPKEGPSILRIQQVVRGDSAAYFCASSRGSDQPQHFGDGTRLSIL.

Here the CDR3 DNA reads TGTGCCAGCAGCGGCATGGGACTAGCGGGAGGGCGCAACAATGAGCAGTTCTTC. Protein sequence: CASSGMGLAGGRNNEQFF. The rearrangement links TRBV7-9 to TRBJ2-1; 16 nucleotides match TRBD2. The V and J ends lost 5 bases and 5 bases, in that order; junction bases with no gene match: 9. Germline-derived CDR1 and CDR2 are SEHNR and FQNEAQ (reference sequence). CDR3 size: 18 residues.

The chain joins TRBV27 to TRBJ1-1, with 8 bases identical to TRBD1. The V gene's germline CDR1 is MNHEY and CDR2 SMNVEV (reference sequence). CDR3 length: 15 amino acids. V dropped 5 bases and J dropped 1; count of bases not matched to a gene: 6. The CDR3 spells CASSLWTGTNTEAFF. The CDR3 DNA reads TGTGCCAGCAGTCTATGGACAGGGACGAACACTGAAGCTTTCTTT.

The chain combines TRBV5-1 with TRBJ1-4, with D unresolved. CDR1 is SGHRS and CDR2 is YFSETQ in the germline V gene. This CDR3 has 15 amino acids. Between the trimmed V and J ends, which lost 0 bases and 6 bases, there was a span of 12 bases. As DNA, the CDR3 is TGCGCCAGCAGCTTGGTGGACTCCGGGGATGAAAAACTGTTTTTT. Residues: CASSLVDSGDEKLFF.

This clone was seen a few times. The gene calls are TRBV27 and TRBJ2-7, with a weak D call TRBD1 (5 bases). This CDR3 spans 14 amino acids. CDR1 MNHEY and CDR2 SMNVEV come from the germline V gene (reference sequence). The V gene lost 2 bases and the J gene lost 4 bases, with 12 bases spanning the gap. The CDR3 spells CASSLRTRVYEQYF. The CDR3 region has the DNA TGTGCCAGCAGTTTACGTACCAGGGTTTACGAGCAGTACTTC.

The chain couples TRBV11-1 to TRBJ1-2; D is unresolved. The germline gives CDR1 SGHAT, CDR2 FQDESV (reference sequence). Trimming pared 1 base from V and 6 bases from J, leaving 9 bases between. The CDR3 contains 13 residues. CDR3 protein: CASSLVAGNGYTF. The CDR3 region has the DNA TGTGCCAGCAGCTTAGTAGCGGGGAATGGCTACACCTTC. Using reference TRBV11-1 and TRBJ1-2 for the parts outside the CDR3, the full variable domain is EAEVAQSPRYKITEKSQAVAFWCDPISGHATLYWYRQILGQGPELLVQFQDESVVDDSQLPKDRFSAERLKGVDSTLKIQPAELGDSAMYLCASSLVAGNGYTFGSGTRLTVV.

The chain joins TRBV19 to TRBJ1-1; the match to TRBD1 covers 7 bases. Germline CDR1 reads LNHDA; CDR2 reads SQIVND (reference sequence). The CDR3 totals 15 residues. Trimming at V came to 7 bases and at J to 1 base, leaving 9 bases not matched to a gene. This CDR3 is CASIPVGQSNTEAFF. DNA of the CDR3: TGTGCCAGTATCCCTGTGGGACAGTCGAACACTGAAGCTTTCTTT.

The V gene is TRBV7-2, the J gene TRBJ1-2; D is possibly TRBD1 (6 bases). CDR3 length: 16 residues. V lost 5 bases, J lost 0 bases, and 16 bases lay in between. Per germline, CDR1 SGHTA and CDR2 FQGNSA. The CDR3 nucleotides read TGTGCCAGCAGCCCCCCAGGGGCGGTAGCTAACTATGGCTACACCTTC. Translating it yields CASSPPGAVANYGYTF.